A single sample gave rise to the 26 T cell receptor beta chains below, sequenced in a study of shared clonotypes between healthy human individuals. TCRdb's copy holds only in-frame clones and misses some; the assay was immunoSEQ multiplex PCR. Here the sample spans millions of clones, about 92% being singletons. As defined, naive CD8 cells were CD45RO-negative and positively selected for CCR7, with terminally differentiated effector memory CD45RA+ cells excluded. Sequencing input: naive CD8+ T cells from PBMCs. All receptors derive from a man younger than 35 in good health. Some clones in this sample may be carry-over from other donors' samples.

To note about this clone: Other DNA sequences from this sample encode an identical CDR3 as well. V gene TRBV15 combines with J gene TRBJ1-1, with D perhaps TRBD1 (5 bases). V was cut by 0 bases and J by 4 bases, with 6 bases left in between. Germline loops: CDR1 LNHNV, CDR2 YYDKDF (reference sequence). The CDR3 loop spans 13 amino acids. CDR3 nucleotides: TGTGCCACCAGCAGAGAAAGGGGCACTGAAGCTTTCTTT. It encodes CATSRERGTEAFF.

The chain uses TRBV7-9 and TRBJ2-1; 10 positions agree with TRBD1. Germline V gene lookup returns CDR1 SEHNR and CDR2 FQNEAQ (reference sequence). The CDR3 consists of 16 residues. The J segment lost 6 bases and the V segment lost 1 base, leaving 6 bases of the junction unmatched. CDR3 sequence: CASSLVDRGPANEQFF. The DNA for the CDR3 is TGTGCCAGCAGCTTAGTTGACAGGGGGCCCGCCAATGAGCAGTTCTTC.

The sample holds one count of this clone. Other DNA variants within this sample encode the same CDR3. The chain has TRBV2 and TRBJ2-3; D is perhaps TRBD1 (5 bases). Germline values: CDR1 SNHLY, CDR2 FYNNEI. CDR3 length: 14 amino acids. Trimming removed 2 bases from V and 1 base from J, with 7 bases in between. CDR3 protein: CASSELGGTDTQYF. CDR3 nucleotide sequence: TGTGCCAGCAGTGAACTAGGGGGCACAGATACGCAGTATTTT.

V usage is TRBV7-2 and J usage is TRBJ2-7, with D unclear. The CDR3 loop spans 13 amino acids. V was cut by 4 bases and J by 3 bases, with 10 bases left in between. CDR1 is SGHTA and CDR2 is FQGNSA in the germline V gene. The CDR3 spells CASSSRTGYEQYF. CDR3 nucleotides: TGTGCCAGCAGCTCCCGGACCGGCTACGAGCAGTACTTC.

The gene calls are TRBV11-2 and TRBJ1-1; D remains unclear. Germline lookup yields CDR1 SGHAT and CDR2 FQNNGV. Trimming pared 5 bases from V and 1 base from J, leaving 11 bases between. The CDR3 runs to 14 residues. The chain's CDR3 is CASSPSAPNTEAFF. The CDR3 nucleotides read TGTGCCAGCAGCCCCTCCGCCCCGAACACTGAAGCTTTCTTT.

This clone was detected once. The chain links TRBV18 to TRBJ2-7; 7 nucleotides line up with TRBD2. The CDR3 consists of 12 residues. After removal of 4 bases from V and 6 bases from J, the junction contained 3 bases not matched to a gene. CDR1 is KGHSH, CDR2 LQKENI, per germline. The DNA of the CDR3 is TGTGCCAGCTCACTAGGACTAGGCGAGCAGTACTTC. The encoded protein is CASSLGLGEQYF.

This chain joins TRBV5-4 and TRBJ2-3, with 9 nucleotides matching TRBD1. The CDR3 is 16 residues long. Per germline, CDR1 SGHNT and CDR2 YYREEE (reference sequence). Losses at the gene ends were 0 bases for V and 4 bases for J; bases not matched to a gene: 6. The CDR3 nucleotides are TGTGCCAGCAGCTTGGACAGGGACAGGGAGCCAGATACGCAGTATTTT. Its protein is CASSLDRDREPDTQYF.

Here the CDR3 DNA reads TGTGCCAGCAGCCAGAGACAGGGAAAAGAGACCCAGTACTTC. As protein: CASSQRQGKETQYF. The V call is TRBV7-8, the J call TRBJ2-5; 7 bases agree with TRBD1. The CDR3 length is 14 residues. Germline V gives CDR1 SGHVS, CDR2 FQNEAQ. J lost 3 bases, V lost 5 bases, and 6 bases had no gene match. Complete variable domain (other parts from reference TRBV7-8 and TRBJ2-5): GAGVSQSPRYKVAKRGQDVALRCDPISGHVSLFWYQQALGQGPEFLTYFQNEAQLDKSGLPSDRFFAERPEGSVSTLKIQRTQQEDSAVYLCASSQRQGKETQYFGPGTRLLVL.

J is TRBJ2-2 and V is TRBV5-1; TRBD2 aligns across 8 bases. Trimming removed 4 bases from V and 1 base from J; junction bases left unmatched: 6. The CDR3 totals 16 residues. Germline values: CDR1 SGHRS, CDR2 YFSETQ. As DNA, the CDR3 is TGCGCCAGCAGCCCCCCGGGGGGGGTGAACACCGGGGAGCTGTTTTTT. Residues: CASSPPGGVNTGELFF.

The chain links TRBV27 to TRBJ2-1; D possibly corresponds to TRBD2 (5 bases). From germline, CDR1 is MNHEY and CDR2 SMNVEV (reference sequence). The CDR3 loop spans 14 amino acids. V was clipped by 8 bases and J by 5 bases, with 16 bases between them. The CDR3 protein is CASRSVAGHNEQFF. CDR3 DNA: TGTGCCAGCCGCTCGGTGGCGGGTCACAATGAGCAGTTCTTC.

The J gene is TRBJ2-7, the V gene TRBV23-1; unclear D gene. TRBV23-1 is flagged as an ORF with uncertain function. This CDR3 contains 14 residues. V gave up 8 bases and J gave up 2 bases, with 16 bases separating them. In DNA, the CDR3 is TGCGCCAGCCGGCATCCCCTAAGCCCCTACGAGCAGTACTTC. Protein: CASRHPLSPYEQYF.

The chain carries TRBV27 and TRBJ2-7, with 7 positions matching TRBD1. CDR3 length: 15 residues. Trimming cost V 6 bases and J 3 bases; bases outside gene matches: 11. In germline, CDR1 is MNHEY, CDR2 SMNVEV (reference sequence). The CDR3 DNA is TGTGCCAGCAGACTTACGACAGGGTGGATCTACGAGCAGTACTTC. Its protein product is CASRLTTGWIYEQYF.

The chain uses TRBV7-9 and TRBJ2-2; 8 nucleotides align to TRBD1. V was pared by 5 bases and J by 6 bases, with 5 bases of the junction left unmatched. The CDR3 is made up of 14 amino acids. CDR1 SEHNR and CDR2 FQNEAQ come from the germline V gene (reference sequence). Here the CDR3 DNA reads TGTGCCAGCAGCCGCAGGGGGCAGGCCGGGGAGCTGTTTTTT. Its translation is CASSRRGQAGELFF.

This chain links TRBV5-6 with TRBJ2-7, with 9 bases lining up with TRBD1. Germline values: CDR1 SGHDT, CDR2 YYEEEE. The trim removed 5 bases at V and 6 bases at J, leaving 6 bases unmatched. The CDR3 consists of 13 residues. The CDR3 spells CASSPGTGSEQYF. The CDR3 DNA follows: TGTGCCAGCAGTCCCGGGACAGGGAGCGAGCAGTACTTC.

This chain links TRBV27 with TRBJ2-5, with 9 bases identical to TRBD1. The CDR3 has 16 amino acids. Germline-derived CDR1 and CDR2 are MNHEY and SMNVEV (reference sequence). V gave up 2 bases and J gave up 5 bases; unmatched junction bases: 9. The DNA of the CDR3 is TGTGCCAGCAGTTTACTCCCGGGACAGGGCGACGAGACCCAGTACTTC. Encoded protein: CASSLLPGQGDETQYF.

The chain combines TRBV28 with TRBJ2-7; perhaps TRBD1 as D (6 bases). Germline CDR1 reads MDHEN; CDR2 reads SYDVKM. The CDR3 has 18 amino acids. V lost 6 bases and J 4 bases, leaving 28 bases between the germline ends. CDR3 sequence (DNA): TGTGCCAGCAGGTCCAGGGGTTCGTCTCCTCGAACCGAGTACGAGCAGTACTTC. It encodes CASRSRGSSPRTEYEQYF.

The CDR3 spells CASSFEGLRRIGGELFF. The CDR3 DNA reads TGTGCCAGCAGCTTCGAGGGACTCCGGAGAATCGGCGGGGAGCTGTTTTTT. The chain couples TRBV7-9 to TRBJ2-2; D may be TRBD2 (6 bases). The CDR3 is 17 residues long. From germline, CDR1 is SEHNR and CDR2 FQNEAQ (reference sequence). Trimming took 3 bases from V and 7 from J, leaving 21 bases between them.

This sequence joins TRBV19 and TRBJ2-4, with D perhaps TRBD2 (7 bases). There are 12 residues in the CDR3. Looked up from germline, CDR1 is LNHDA and CDR2 is SQIVND (reference sequence). CDR3 coding DNA: TGTGGGACGCGGGGGCCAGGAAACATTCAGTACTTC. It specifies CGTRGPGNIQYF.

The V gene is TRBV4-3, the J gene TRBJ2-5; D ambiguous. V dropped 0 bases and J dropped 1 base, with 9 bases sitting between them. Germline V gene lookup returns CDR1 LGHNA and CDR2 YSLEER. There are 15 residues in the CDR3. CDR3 sequence: CASSQDLNRQETQYF. The CDR3 DNA sequence: TGCGCCAGCAGCCAAGACTTGAACCGCCAAGAGACCCAGTACTTC.

The V call is TRBV27, the J call TRBJ2-1, with D perhaps matching TRBD2 (8 bases). Looked up from germline, CDR1 is MNHEY and CDR2 is SMNVEV (reference sequence). V was pared by 0 bases and J by 3 bases, with 24 bases between. The CDR3 has 20 residues. The CDR3 loop is CASSLSGTVYPSGLYNEQFF. For the CDR3, the DNA is TGTGCCAGCAGTTTATCCGGGACAGTCTATCCTAGCGGGCTCTACAATGAGCAGTTCTTC.

The J gene is TRBJ2-1, the V gene TRBV30; D is undetermined. V lost 5 bases and J lost 2, with 7 bases in between. The length of the CDR3 is 12 residues. Germline lookup yields CDR1 GTSNPN and CDR2 SVGIG (reference sequence). Here the CDR3 reads CAWLRTYNEQFF. The DNA of the CDR3 is TGTGCCTGGCTCCGGACCTACAATGAGCAGTTCTTC.

The gene calls are TRBV28 and TRBJ1-1; D possibly corresponds to TRBD1 (5 bases). The CDR3 contains 19 residues. Per the germline V gene, CDR1 is MDHEN and CDR2 is SYDVKM. Trimming removed 1 base from V and 2 bases from J, with 23 bases in between. DNA of the CDR3: TGTGCCAGCAGTTTATTCCCCTCTCACATAGGGGAACTTAACACTGAAGCTTTCTTT. This codes for CASSLFPSHIGELNTEAFF.

Regarding this clone: The same CDR3 is also encoded by other DNA sequences in this sample. This chain connects TRBV13 to TRBJ2-7, with 7 nucleotides matching TRBD1. The CDR3 totals 15 residues. Trimming cost V 4 bases and J 0 bases; bases outside gene matches: 6. From germline, CDR1 is PRHDT and CDR2 FYEKMQ (reference sequence). The CDR3 nucleotides read TGTGCCAGCAGCTCAAGGGACAGTGGCTCCTACGAGCAGTACTTC. Translation gives CASSSRDSGSYEQYF. The full variable domain, rest sourced from reference TRBV13 and TRBJ2-7, is AAGVIQSPRHLIKEKRETATLKCYPIPRHDTVYWYQQGPGQDPQFLISFYEKMQSDKGSIPDRFSAQQFSDYHSELNMSSLELGDSALYFCASSSRDSGSYEQYFGPGTRLTVT.

The chain uses TRBV11-2 and TRBJ2-7; D not resolved. The V gene's germline CDR1 is SGHAT and CDR2 FQNNGV. V was clipped by 0 bases and J by 6 bases, with 3 bases between them. The CDR3 length is 11 residues. The CDR3: CASSLESEQYF. The CDR3 DNA is TGTGCCAGCAGCTTAGAGTCCGAGCAGTACTTC.

The chain employs TRBV27 and TRBJ1-2, with D maybe TRBD1 (5 bases). V dropped 2 bases and J dropped 8 bases, with 15 bases sitting between them. This CDR3 is 14 amino acids long. Germline V lookup: CDR1 MNHEY, CDR2 SMNVEV (reference sequence). CDR3 DNA sequence: TGTGCCAGCAGTTTAGGGTTGACAGCTAGGGGCTACACCTTC. Its translation is CASSLGLTARGYTF.

This clone was counted between two and nine times. This rearrangement joins TRBV10-3 to TRBJ1-5; D gene uncertain. The CDR3 length is 14 residues. Trimming stripped 0 bases from V and 1 base from J, with 4 bases between. The germline CDR1 and CDR2 sequences are ENHRY and SYGVKD. CDR3 protein: CAISESQSNQPQHF. The CDR3 coding sequence is TGTGCCATCAGTGAGTCGCAGAGCAATCAGCCCCAGCATTTT.